This is a list of T cell receptor beta chains from one sample in a study of blood T cell repertoires in COVID-19. TCRdb's copy holds only in-frame clones and misses some; the assay was immunoSEQ multiplex PCR. The table has some 390,000 clones, approximately 87% seen once. Sequencing was performed on peripheral blood. The receptors shown here come from an older woman with COVID-19, enrolled during active disease. Each CDR3 is given with its conserved first and last residue. Each record gives: J gene, clone size, V gene, CDR3 length, D gene, CDR3 DNA, CDR3 protein. The D gene is left open where the match is weak. Rows give clone size only sometimes, using once, few, many, or a class for an expanded clone.

TRBJ1-1 | once | TRBV28 | 16 | TRBD1 | TGTGCCAGCACTCGGAGGCAGGGGGCAATAGGCACTGAAGCTTTCTTT | CASTRRQGAIGTEAFF
TRBJ2-5 | NA | TRBV4-1 | 15 | NA | TGCGCCAGCAGCCAAGTATCGGCAGGGGAAGAGACCCAGTACTTC | CASSQVSAGEETQYF
TRBJ1-2 | NA | TRBV3-1/TRBV3-2 | 14 | NA | TGTGCCAGCAGCCAAGTGGACAGTGTTTATGGCTACACCTTC | CASSQVDSVYGYTF
TRBJ2-3 | NA | TRBV4-2 | 17 | NA | TGTGCCAGCAGCCAAGGAGACAGGCCGGGAAGTATAGATACGCAGTATTTT | CASSQGDRPGSIDTQYF
TRBJ1-1 | NA | TRBV4-1 | 15 | TRBD1 | TGCGCCAGCAGCCAGAGACAGGGGGGCAACACTGAAGCTTTCTTT | CASSQRQGGNTEAFF
TRBJ2-1 | NA | TRBV9 | 14 | TRBD2 | TGTGCCAGCAGCGTAGGGACTAGCGTCGGTGAGCAGTTCTTC | CASSVGTSVGEQFF
TRBJ2-5 | NA | TRBV11-3 | 14 | NA | TGTGCCAGCAGCGTAGACCCTAACCCTGCGACCCAGTACTTC | CASSVDPNPATQYF
TRBJ1-1 | NA | TRBV2 | 13 | NA | TGTGCCAGCAGTACAGACATGAACACTGAAGCTTTCTTT | CASSTDMNTEAFF
TRBJ1-4 | NA | TRBV19 | 15 | TRBD1 | TGTGCCAGCAGAGGGACAGGGGAGCCTTATGAAAAACTGTTTTTT | CASRGTGEPYEKLFF
TRBJ1-6 | NA | TRBV28 | 14 | NA | TGTGCCAGCAGTTCCCCCAACAGGATTTCACCCCTCCACTTT | CASSSPNRISPLHF
TRBJ1-2 | NA | TRBV6-5 | 14 | TRBD1 | TGTGCCAGCAGGAAAGGACAGGGAGTGGGTGGCTACACCTTC | CASRKGQGVGGYTF
TRBJ1-2 | NA | TRBV2 | 14 | NA | TGTGCCAGCAGTGAAGATGGAGGAAGCTATGGCTACACCTTC | CASSEDGGSYGYTF
TRBJ2-1 | NA | TRBV10-1 | 11 | TRBD1 | TGCGCCAGGAGACAGGGACATGAGCAGTTCTTC | CARRQGHEQFF
TRBJ1-1 | NA | TRBV18 | 15 | TRBD1 | TGTGCCAGCTCACCACTTACAGGGGTTGAAACTGAAGCTTTCTTT | CASSPLTGVETEAFF
TRBJ2-1 | NA | TRBV11-3 | 15 | TRBD1 | TGTGCCAGCAGCTATGGACAGGGGGGCTACAATGAGCAGTTCTTC | CASSYGQGGYNEQFF
TRBJ2-3 | once | TRBV5-1 | 17 | NA | TGCGCCAGCAGCTCCAACAGCGGCGGGGCCAACGTAGATACGCAGTATTTT | CASSSNSGGANVDTQYF
TRBJ2-2 | NA | TRBV3-1/TRBV3-2 | 16 | NA | TGTGCCAGCAGCCTACGGGGTTCGATAGGCACCGGGGAGCTGTTTTTT | CASSLRGSIGTGELFF
TRBJ1-2 | NA | TRBV19 | 14 | NA | TGTGCCAGTGCTGAACAGGCCCGGGAGTATGGCTACACCTTC | CASAEQAREYGYTF
TRBJ2-4 | NA | TRBV5-4 | 17 | TRBD1 | TGTGCCAGCAGCAACGGACAGGGGGCATCAGCCAAAAACATTCAGTACTTC | CASSNGQGASAKNIQYF
TRBJ2-4 | NA | TRBV2 | 14 | NA | TGTGCCAGCTCGGGTCTAATAGCCAAAAACATTCAGTACTTC | CASSGLIAKNIQYF
TRBJ1-4 | NA | TRBV5-1 | 17 | TRBD1 | TGCGCCAGCAGCAAGTCTCGACAGGGTGCAACTAATGAAAAACTGTTTTTT | CASSKSRQGATNEKLFF
TRBJ2-3 | once | TRBV11-2 | 12 | TRBD1 | TGTGCCGGCGGGACAGGGACATATACGCAGTATTTT | CAGGTGTYTQYF
TRBJ1-3 | NA | TRBV2 | 14 | NA | TGTGCCAGCAGGGAACAGATCTCTGGAAACACCATATATTTT | CASREQISGNTIYF
TRBJ1-3 | NA | TRBV5-6 | 13 | NA | TGTGCCAGCAGCTTCGGTGGGGCGAACACCATATATTTT | CASSFGGANTIYF
TRBJ2-1 | NA | TRBV19 | 14 | NA | TGTGCCAGTAGTTCCCTCGCAGGGAGGAATGAGCAGTTCTTC | CASSSLAGRNEQFF
TRBJ1-5 | NA | TRBV5-6 | 16 | TRBD1 | TGTGCCAGCTCCGGACAGGGCGACGGTAGCAATCAGCCCCAGCATTTT | CASSGQGDGSNQPQHF
TRBJ2-1 | NA | TRBV28 | 14 | TRBD2 | TGTGCCAGCAGTACCCTGGGGGGGATAAATGAGCAGTTCTTC | CASSTLGGINEQFF
TRBJ1-1 | NA | TRBV11-2 | 17 | TRBD1 | TGTGCCAGCAGCGGGGGACAGGGGGGCCGTATGAACACTGAAGCTTTCTTT | CASSGGQGGRMNTEAFF
TRBJ1-4 | NA | TRBV15 | 21 | TRBD1 | TGTGCCACCAGCAGAGATTACCGTGACAGGGGGCACCGAGTAGTTAATGAAAAACTGTTTTTT | CATSRDYRDRGHRVVNEKLFF
TRBJ2-2 | NA | TRBV5-1 | 17 | NA | TGCGCCAGCAGCTTGTTCCCGACAGGTACGAACACCGGGGAGCTGTTTTTT | CASSLFPTGTNTGELFF
TRBJ2-7 | NA | TRBV7-9 | 16 | TRBD1 | TGTGCCAGCAGCCACTGGGTCGGACAGGGTATTAGGGAGCAGTACTTC | CASSHWVGQGIREQYF
TRBJ1-2 | NA | TRBV5-1 | 14 | NA | TGCGCCAGCAGCTTGGATACAGGGAAATATGGCTACACCTTC | CASSLDTGKYGYTF
TRBJ2-5 | NA | TRBV19 | 13 | TRBD1 | TGTGCCAGTAGTAGGGGACAGGAAGAGACCCAGTACTTC | CASSRGQEETQYF
TRBJ2-7 | NA | TRBV9 | 15 | TRBD2 | TGTGCCAGCAGCAAGGCCGGGACTAGCGAGGCCGAGCAGTACTTC | CASSKAGTSEAEQYF
TRBJ2-7 | NA | TRBV5-4 | 17 | NA | TGTGCCAGCAGCTTCGACTGGTGGGCGGGGCCCTCCTACGAGCAGTACTTC | CASSFDWWAGPSYEQYF
TRBJ2-7 | NA | TRBV19 | 15 | NA | TGTGCCAGTACTCTCGGGGGCGGGGGAGATGGAGAGCAGTACTTC | CASTLGGGGDGEQYF
TRBJ1-1 | NA | TRBV7-9 | 16 | NA | TGTGCCAGCAGCTTAGATGGTGTAGGGAGGAGCGCTGAAGCTTTCTTT | CASSLDGVGRSAEAFF
TRBJ1-4 | NA | TRBV20-1 | 13 | NA | TGCAGTGCTAGTTCCCGGTTTAATGAAAAACTGTTTTTT | CSASSRFNEKLFF
TRBJ1-1 | NA | TRBV4-1 | 14 | NA | TGCGCCAGCAGCCAAAACCTCCAGTCAACTGAAGCTTTCTTT | CASSQNLQSTEAFF
TRBJ2-2 | once | TRBV7-3 | 14 | NA | TGTGCCAGCAGCTTAATCACAGGGTCAGGGGAGCTGTTTTTT | CASSLITGSGELFF
TRBJ2-3 | once | TRBV9 | 18 | NA | TGTGCCAGCAGCGTAGGTTCGTGGGACTTCTCCCTCACAGATACGCAGTATTTT | CASSVGSWDFSLTDTQYF
TRBJ2-4 | few | TRBV6-5 | 14 | NA | TGTGCCAGCCAAAGGGAGGTAGCCAAAAACATTCAGTACTTC | CASQREVAKNIQYF
TRBJ2-7 | few | TRBV19 | 16 | TRBD1 | TGTGCCAGTAGTATACGCTATGGGACAGGGACGGGGGAGCAGTACTTC | CASSIRYGTGTGEQYF
TRBJ1-1 | NA | TRBV27 | 14 | NA | TGTGCCAGCAGTCTTAGGGGGAGATACACTGAAGCTTTCTTT | CASSLRGRYTEAFF
TRBJ2-7 | NA | TRBV4-1 | 15 | NA | TGCGCCAGCAGCCAAGTGGAGGGGGCCCCCGCCGAGCAGTACTTC | CASSQVEGAPAEQYF
TRBJ1-2 | NA | TRBV19 | 13 | NA | TGTGCCAGTAGTATACGGGTGGCCTATGGCTACACCTTC | CASSIRVAYGYTF
TRBJ1-5 | NA | TRBV19 | 17 | NA | TGTGCCAGTAGTATTTCAGGTCGGGGAGGGCGACTATGGCCCCAGCATTTT | CASSISGRGGRLWPQHF
TRBJ2-3 | NA | TRBV7-3 | 15 | TRBD2 | TGTGCCAGCAGCGCAAGACTAGCGGGCACAGATACGCAGTATTTT | CASSARLAGTDTQYF
TRBJ2-3 | few | TRBV7-3 | 13 | TRBD1 | TGTGCCAGCAGCGCGACAGGGACAGATACGCAGTATTTT | CASSATGTDTQYF
TRBJ2-3 | NA | TRBV18 | 16 | TRBD2 | TGTGCCAGCTCACCGGGGCTAGCGGGGGGTACAGATACGCAGTATTTT | CASSPGLAGGTDTQYF
TRBJ2-7 | NA | TRBV5-5 | 13 | NA | TGTGCCAGCAGGCGCGGTGCCGACTACGAGCAGTACTTC | CASRRGADYEQYF
TRBJ1-1 | NA | TRBV6-5 | 15 | TRBD1 | TGTGCCAGCAGTTCCGGCGGGACAGCAAACACTGAAGCTTTCTTT | CASSSGGTANTEAFF
TRBJ2-2 | once | TRBV9 | 17 | TRBD1 | TGTGCCAGCAGCGTAGTTCCGGGACAGGGGGGCACCGGGGAGCTGTTTTTT | CASSVVPGQGGTGELFF
TRBJ1-1 | NA | TRBV30 | 14 | TRBD1 | TGTGCCTGGGCCATTGACAGGGTGGGCACTGAAGCTTTCTTT | CAWAIDRVGTEAFF
TRBJ1-3 | NA | TRBV11-2 | 15 | NA | TGTGCCAGCAGGGCGGGGGGCGGCTCTGGAAACACCATATATTTT | CASRAGGGSGNTIYF
TRBJ2-1 | NA | TRBV28 | 16 | TRBD2 | TGTGCCAGCAGTTATTTGTGGGCGGGGGGGCCCGGTGAGCAGTTCTTC | CASSYLWAGGPGEQFF
TRBJ1-2 | NA | TRBV2 | 14 | NA | TGTGCCAGCAGTGTTGGACAGCCCTACTATGGCTACACCTTC | CASSVGQPYYGYTF